Reported below is one TCR beta chain. What it recognizes is unknown. Per germline, CDR1 DFQATT and CDR2 SNEGSKA (reference sequence). This CDR3 is 14 amino acids long. The entry originates in a study of CXCR3-negative and CXCR3-positive naive CD8 T cells. Study-level points and caveats: In naive cells, CXCR3-negative and CXCR3-positive subsets had similar TRBV-TRBJ usage; memory cells differed.

The TRB libraries of cDNA were built by UMI-labeled 5' RACE. TCRdb re-analyzed the 5' RACE reads; it lists each CDR3 protein once, without DNA. The sample holds around 40,000 distinct CDR3 sequences. The chain combines TRBV20-1 with TRBJ1-2; TCRdb's D call, TRBD1, is unchecked because there is no DNA. The clonotype originates from a human donor in good health. Some clones in this sample may be carry-over from other donors' samples. The sequenced sample consisted of memory CD8+ T cells from blood. This CDR3 is CSATPLQLGDGYTF.